By proportion, the clone carrying this TCR beta chain is medium-sized. Its matching antigen is unknown. There are 13 residues in the CDR3. Trimming removed 6 bases from V and 3 bases from J, with 12 bases in between. Diagnosis used clinical symptoms, serum thyroxine, TRAb, thyroid ultrasound and orbital computed tomography. As the starting material, roughly 10 ml of fresh peripheral blood yielded the PBMCs. The data stem from a study of Graves' ophthalmopathy and Graves' hyperthyroidism. Study background: No treatment had been given when peripheral blood was collected at initial diagnosis.

General study points: In blood, most expanded thyroid clonotypes above 0.001 frequency were also detected.

For repertoire sequencing, the TCR beta CDR3 regions were amplified from RNA transcripts. An opening RT-PCR round employed HTBI primers and preceded a second-round multiplex PCR. TCRdb re-called the multiplex PCR reads with MiXCR, one entry per CDR3 protein. The sample contains 150,000 to 200,000 distinct CDR3 sequences, over 35% of which appear only once. The receptor's source is a middle-aged woman with Graves' ophthalmopathy. Sequencing was carried out using peripheral blood. The V gene is TRBV12-3 or TRBV12-4, the J gene TRBJ2-7; D is possibly TRBD2 (6 bases). This CDR3 is CASSHGGFYEQYF. CDR3 nucleotide sequence: TGTGCCAGCAGCCATGGGGGGTTCTACGAGCAGTACTTC.